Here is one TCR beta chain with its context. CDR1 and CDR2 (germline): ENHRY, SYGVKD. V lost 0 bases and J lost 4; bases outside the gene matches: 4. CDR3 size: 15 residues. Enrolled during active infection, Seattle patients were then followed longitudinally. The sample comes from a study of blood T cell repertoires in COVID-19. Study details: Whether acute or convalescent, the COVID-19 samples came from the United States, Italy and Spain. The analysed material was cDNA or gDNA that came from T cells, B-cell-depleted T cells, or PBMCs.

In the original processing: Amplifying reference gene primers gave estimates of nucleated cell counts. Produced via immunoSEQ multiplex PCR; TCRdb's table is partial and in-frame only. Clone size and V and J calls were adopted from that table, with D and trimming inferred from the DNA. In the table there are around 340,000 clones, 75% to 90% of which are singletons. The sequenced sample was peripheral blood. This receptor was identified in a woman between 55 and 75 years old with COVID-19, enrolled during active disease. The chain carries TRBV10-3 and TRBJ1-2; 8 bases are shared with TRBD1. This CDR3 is CAISESVDRAYGYTF. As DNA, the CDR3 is TGTGCCATCAGTGAGTCCGTGGACAGGGCCTATGGCTACACCTTC.